Shown below are 31 T cell receptor beta chains from a single sample sequenced in a study of T-cell memory formation after mild COVID-19. TCRdb processed the 5' RACE reads anew with MiXCR; each CDR3 protein has one entry. The sample consists of roughly 450,000 distinct CDR3 sequences, about 20% of them appearing once. The material sequenced was PBMCs or a T cell subset sorted from them (not recorded which). These receptors came from an adult woman who had mild COVID-19 (a few samples of this study predate the infection). Cell type and time point are not known.

This clonotype qualifies as medium-sized. The V call is TRBV5-1, the J call TRBJ2-2; D gene uncertain. Per germline, CDR1 SGHRS and CDR2 YFSETQ. Trimming removed 2 bases from V and 6 bases from J, with 8 bases in between. The CDR3 runs to 13 residues. CDR3 DNA: TGCGCCAGCAGCTTCGGGCAGCCCGGGGAGCTGTTTTTT. As protein: CASSFGQPGELFF.

The J gene is TRBJ1-4, the V gene TRBV20-1; TRBD1 aligns across 9 bases. Germline trimming cut 4 bases from V and 6 bases from J; bases unmatched to any gene: 3. The CDR3 extends over 13 amino acids. Looked up from germline, CDR1 is DFQATT and CDR2 is SNEGSKA (reference sequence). CDR3 loop: CSANRGLDEKLFF. CDR3 DNA sequence: TGCAGTGCTAACAGGGGGCTGGATGAAAAACTGTTTTTT.

This clonotype appeared a few times. The rearrangement joins TRBV6-1 to TRBJ2-7; D is perhaps TRBD2 (6 bases). The V end lost 2 bases, the J end lost 3 bases, and 8 bases lay between the germline ends. Germline values: CDR1 MNHNS, CDR2 SASEGT. The CDR3 length is 13 residues. The CDR3 DNA is TGTGCCAGCAGTGAATACGGGGGCTACGAGCAGTACTTC. It is translated as CASSEYGGYEQYF.

The V and J genes are TRBV2 and TRBJ2-1; 8 bases match TRBD2. CDR1 is SNHLY, CDR2 FYNNEI, per germline. The V gene end was trimmed by 11 bases and the J gene end by 1 base; junction bases not matched to a gene: 7. The CDR3 runs to 14 residues. Written as DNA, the CDR3 is TGTGCCGGCGTAGCGGGAAGTTCCTACAATGAGCAGTTCTTC. It codes for CAGVAGSSYNEQFF. Together with reference TRBV2 and TRBJ2-1, the CDR3 gives the full variable domain: EPEVTQTPSHQVTQMGQEVILRCVPISNHLYFYWYRQILGQKVEFLVSFYNNEISEKSEIFDDQFSVERPDGSNFTLKIRSTKLEDSAMYFCAGVAGSSYNEQFFGPGTRLTVL.

This sequence joins TRBV7-2 and TRBJ2-3, with 15 bases matching TRBD2. Germline V gives CDR1 SGHTA, CDR2 FQGNSA. The CDR3 contains 17 residues. V shed 4 bases, J shed 3 bases, and the junction held 5 bases outside the gene matches. The CDR3 loop is CASSSPGLAGGTDTQYF. The DNA of the CDR3 is TGTGCCAGCAGCTCCCCGGGACTAGCGGGAGGAACAGATACGCAGTATTTT. The entire variable domain, with the rest obtained from reference TRBV7-2 and TRBJ2-3, is as follows: GAGVSQSPSNKVTEKGKDVELRCDPISGHTALYWYRQSLGQGLEFLIYFQGNSAPDKSGLPSDRFSAERTGGSVSTLTIQRTQQEDSAVYLCASSSPGLAGGTDTQYFGPGTRLTVL.

The chain links TRBV15 to TRBJ1-5; no clear D gene. V dropped 1 base and J dropped 0 bases, with 13 bases sitting between them. The length of the CDR3 is 17 residues. CDR1 and CDR2 (germline): LNHNV, YYDKDF (reference sequence). CDR3 protein: CATSRASYSNSNQPQHF. The CDR3 DNA reads as TGTGCCACCAGCAGAGCCTCCTACAGCAATAGCAATCAGCCCCAGCATTTT.

This chain connects TRBV5-1 to TRBJ1-1; D unresolved. Trimming took off 4 bases at V and 7 bases at J, with 17 bases between the two ends. The CDR3 runs 14 residues. The germline gives CDR1 SGHRS, CDR2 YFSETQ. The CDR3 DNA reads as TGCGCCAGCAGCCAAACCCCCGGGTGGGGTGAAGCTTTCTTT. Amino acid sequence: CASSQTPGWGEAFF.

This clonotype was detected ten times or more. The chain joins TRBV12-3 or TRBV12-4 to TRBJ2-1; 7 positions agree with TRBD2. The V gene end was trimmed by 5 bases and the J gene end by 3 bases; junction bases not matched to a gene: 4. This CDR3 spans 14 amino acids. The CDR3 region is CASSPWGGYNEQFF. CDR3 sequence (DNA): TGTGCCAGCAGTCCGTGGGGGGGCTACAATGAGCAGTTCTTC.

At least ten counts were recorded for this clonotype. The chain is built from TRBV7-9 and TRBJ2-1, with 10 bases fitting TRBD2. From germline, CDR1 is SEHNR and CDR2 FQNEAQ (reference sequence). The CDR3 totals 16 residues. V was pared by 2 bases and J by 6 bases, with 7 bases of the junction left unmatched. CDR3 sequence (DNA): TGTGCCAGCAGCTTATTCCTAGCGGGAGATGGCAATGAGCAGTTCTTC. This sequence encodes CASSLFLAGDGNEQFF.

This clonotype has only one observation. The chain couples TRBV6-4 to TRBJ2-3; TRBD1 matches 7 bases. V was pared by 5 bases and J by 3 bases, with 8 bases of the junction left unmatched. The CDR3 runs 15 residues. CDR1 and CDR2 from the germline V gene are MRHNA and SNTAGT. The CDR3 loop is CASSSQGTATDTQYF. In DNA form, the CDR3 reads TGTGCCAGCAGTTCACAGGGGACAGCAACAGATACGCAGTATTTT.

Written as DNA, the CDR3 is TGTGCCAGCAGTCCTCCGGGACAGAGTTACAATGAGCAGTTCTTC. It translates to CASSPPGQSYNEQFF. This chain joins TRBV6-5 and TRBJ2-1; 7 bases fit TRBD1. V lost 5 bases to trimming and J lost 4 bases; unmatched junction nucleotides: 8. The CDR3 runs 15 residues. Per the germline V gene, CDR1 is MNHEY and CDR2 is SVGAGI.

The chain uses TRBV3-1 and TRBJ2-7; possibly TRBD2 for D (6 bases). CDR3 length: 14 residues. V was shortened by 2 bases and J by 4 bases, with 12 bases between the two germline ends. CDR1 and CDR2 (germline): LGHDT, YNNKEL (reference sequence). The CDR3 nucleotides are TGTGCCAGCAGCCAACTAACGGGAGATTACGAGCAGTACTTC. Translating gives CASSQLTGDYEQYF.

The chain recombines TRBV27 with TRBJ1-5; D is possibly TRBD1 (6 bases). Trimming shortened V by 3 bases and J by 3 bases, and 12 bases separated the two germline ends. The CDR3 length is 15 residues. The germline V gene encodes CDR1 MNHEY and CDR2 SMNVEV (reference sequence). The CDR3 sequence is CASSFLDRHNQPQHF. The CDR3 DNA reads as TGTGCCAGCAGTTTTCTCGACAGGCACAATCAGCCCCAGCATTTT.

This clonotype was observed at least ten times. The rearrangement joins TRBV7-2 to TRBJ1-1, with a tentative D call TRBD1 (6 bases). This CDR3 has 14 amino acids. Germline V gives CDR1 SGHTA, CDR2 FQGNSA. Trimming removed 7 bases at V and 2 bases at J, with 14 bases between. The CDR3 region is CASTRGGTNTEAFF. As DNA, the CDR3 is TGTGCCAGCACCCGGGGCGGGACAAACACTGAAGCTTTCTTT.

This clonotype was observed a few times. The genes are TRBV7-2 and TRBJ2-7, with D tentatively TRBD1 or TRBD2 (5 bases each). Trimming stripped 5 bases from V and 2 bases from J, with 16 bases between. Germline-derived CDR1 and CDR2 are SGHTA and FQGNSA. The CDR3 loop spans 15 amino acids. This CDR3 reads CASSLREPSTYEQYF. CDR3 bases: TGTGCCAGCAGCCTCAGGGAGCCCTCGACCTACGAGCAGTACTTC. Complete variable domain (other parts from reference TRBV7-2 and TRBJ2-7): GAGVSQSPSNKVTEKGKDVELRCDPISGHTALYWYRQSLGQGLEFLIYFQGNSAPDKSGLPSDRFSAERTGGSVSTLTIQRTQQEDSAVYLCASSLREPSTYEQYFGPGTRLTVT.

CDR3 in DNA: TGCAGCGCCAGGCCCCACTCTGGAAACACCATATATTTT. This translates into CSARPHSGNTIYF. The chain joins TRBV29-1 to TRBJ1-3, with no clear D. Germline V gene data show CDR1 as SQVTM and CDR2 as ANQGSEA. The CDR3 covers 13 residues. Trimming removed 7 bases from V and 0 bases from J, with 10 bases in between.

In this sample, this clonotype turned up a few times. The rearrangement links TRBV2 to TRBJ2-5; 14 nucleotides line up with TRBD2. CDR3 length equals 19 residues. CDR1 and CDR2 (germline): SNHLY, FYNNEI. Losses at the gene ends were 5 bases for V and 5 bases for J; bases not matched to a gene: 16. CDR3 DNA sequence: TGTGCCAGCAGTCTCGCCGGGACGCGACTAGCGGGGGGGCTGGAGACCCAGTACTTC. Translated: CASSLAGTRLAGGLETQYF.

The chain employs TRBV5-6 and TRBJ2-3; TRBD1 matches at 11 bases. The CDR3 has 12 amino acids. Per the germline V gene, CDR1 is SGHDT and CDR2 is YYEEEE. Losses at the gene ends were 3 bases for V and 11 bases for J; bases not matched to a gene: 2. Here the CDR3 reads CASSSGTGGQYF. The CDR3 bases are TGTGCCAGCAGCTCGGGGACAGGGGGGCAGTATTTT.

The gene calls are TRBV7-9 and TRBJ2-1; D gene ambiguous. The ends were cut back, 2 bases at V and 8 bases at J, with 13 bases in the middle. Germline V gives CDR1 SEHNR, CDR2 FQNEAQ (reference sequence). This CDR3 region has 14 residues. CDR3 DNA sequence: TGTGCCAGCAGCTTAAAAGAGCGCCATGATGAGCAGTTCTTC. Protein sequence: CASSLKERHDEQFF.

This chain connects TRBV25-1 to TRBJ1-1; D remains unclear. Trimming took 2 bases from V and 8 from J, leaving 15 bases between them. The CDR3 contains 14 residues. The V gene's germline CDR1 is MGHDK and CDR2 SYGVNS. Here the CDR3 reads CASSERANSMEAFF. For the CDR3, the DNA is TGTGCCAGCAGTGAACGGGCAAACTCAATGGAAGCTTTCTTT.

This clonotype was found a few times. The CDR3 loop reads CASSFGGWGETQYF. For the CDR3, the DNA is TGCGCCAGCAGCTTCGGAGGATGGGGGGAGACCCAGTACTTC. The chain combines TRBV5-1 with TRBJ2-5, with D possibly called TRBD1 or TRBD2 (5 bases each). Trimming took 2 bases from V and 5 from J, leaving 13 bases between them. There are 14 residues in the CDR3. Germline V gene data show CDR1 as SGHRS and CDR2 as YFSETQ.

This chain links TRBV5-1 with TRBJ1-4, with 7 positions matching TRBD1. Germline values: CDR1 SGHRS, CDR2 YFSETQ. V was clipped by 8 bases and J by 8 bases; unmatched bases: 15. The CDR3 consists of 15 residues. In DNA form, the CDR3 reads TGCGCCAGTGCCGAAACAGGGGCGGATCAGGAAAAACTGTTTTTT. Protein sequence: CASAETGADQEKLFF.

The CDR3 coding sequence is TGCAGTGCTTCGGACAGCCAAGAGACCCAGTACTTC. It encodes CSASDSQETQYF. The chain employs TRBV20-1 and TRBJ2-5, with D perhaps TRBD1 (6 bases). V lost 5 bases to trimming and J lost 1 base, with 8 bases between them. Germline assignment: CDR1 DFQATT and CDR2 SNEGSKA (reference sequence). The CDR3 spans 12 residues.

This clonotype showed up just a few times. DNA of the CDR3: TGTGCCAGCAGCTTATTACGAGAGAACACTGAAGCTTTCTTT. Its protein is CASSLLRENTEAFF. V is TRBV7-2 and J is TRBJ1-1; D is unclear. CDR3 length: 14 amino acids. V lost 2 bases and J lost 1, with 8 bases in between. Germline CDR1 SGHTA, CDR2 FQGNSA.

CDR3 DNA: TGTGCCAGCAGCCAAGTGTTCGGCGTCATCAGCGGGAGTGATTACGAGCAGTACTTC. The encoded protein is CASSQVFGVISGSDYEQYF. The genes are TRBV3-1 and TRBJ2-7; 8 bases map to TRBD2. CDR1 LGHDT and CDR2 YNNKEL come from the germline V gene (reference sequence). V lost 1 base and J lost 4; bases outside the gene matches: 18. The CDR3 has 19 amino acids.

This clonotype occurred a few times. This chain joins TRBV5-4 and TRBJ1-1; no clear D gene. This CDR3 is 14 amino acids long. V lost 2 bases and J 1 base, leaving 9 bases between the germline ends. CDR1 and CDR2 from the germline V gene are SGHNT and YYREEE (reference sequence). The CDR3 here is CASSLIPANTEAFF. CDR3 sequence (DNA): TGTGCCAGCAGCTTAATTCCGGCGAACACTGAAGCTTTCTTT.

The chain combines TRBV7-9 with TRBJ2-3; D call uncertain. Trimming took off 5 bases at V and 3 bases at J, with 6 bases between the two ends. The CDR3 has 12 amino acids. The germline V gene encodes CDR1 SEHNR and CDR2 FQNEAQ (reference sequence). CDR3: CASSKLTDTQYF. The DNA of the CDR3 is TGTGCCAGCAGCAAACTAACAGATACGCAGTATTTT.

The chain combines TRBV7-2 with TRBJ2-3; D unclear. The CDR3 consists of 15 residues. Deletions cut 2 bases from V and 6 bases from J, with 15 bases between. The germline V gene has CDR1 SGHTA and CDR2 FQGNSA. The CDR3 region has the DNA TGTGCCAGCAGCTTAATCCCAGGAGTTAGGGATACGCAGTATTTT. This encodes CASSLIPGVRDTQYF.

The chain recombines TRBV7-9 with TRBJ1-4; D perhaps matches TRBD1 (6 bases). Germline-derived CDR1 and CDR2 are SEHNR and FQNEAQ (reference sequence). This CDR3 is built from 15 residues. V gave up 5 bases and J gave up 4 bases, with 14 bases separating them. The CDR3 loop reads CASSAGQGFNEKLFF. The CDR3 nucleotides are TGTGCCAGCAGCGCCGGTCAGGGGTTTAATGAAAAACTGTTTTTT.

The genes are TRBV15 and TRBJ1-5; D not certain. Germline CDR1 and CDR2: LNHNV and YYDKDF (reference sequence). Deletions cut 1 base from V and 6 bases from J, with 13 bases between. The CDR3 has 15 amino acids. The CDR3, as DNA: TGTGCCACCAGCAGAGCTAGGCAGATTGCTCAGCCCCAGCATTTT. Protein product: CATSRARQIAQPQHF. The entire variable domain, with the rest obtained from reference TRBV15 and TRBJ1-5, is as follows: DAMVIQNPRYQVTQFGKPVTLSCSQTLNHNVMYWYQQKSSQAPKLLFHYYDKDFNNEADTPDNFQSRRPNTSFCFLDIRSPGLGDTAMYLCATSRARQIAQPQHFGDGTRLSIL.

This clonotype was picked up a small number of times. The chain recombines TRBV4-3 with TRBJ2-5; 9 positions match TRBD2. The CDR3 length is 16 residues. The J segment lost 2 bases and the V segment lost 0 bases, leaving 4 bases of the junction unmatched. Germline V gene sequence: CDR1 LGHNA, CDR2 YSLEER. The CDR3 bases are TGCGCCAGCAGCCAAGATTGGCTAGCGGGACAAGAGACCCAGTACTTC. This sequence encodes CASSQDWLAGQETQYF.